This entry lists 20 T cell receptor beta chains sequenced from one sample in a study of T cell changes during pregnancy in multiple sclerosis. Repertoires were generated with immunoSEQ multiplex PCR, while TCRdb's copy carries only in-frame clones and drops some. Of 50,000 to 65,000 clones detected, around 90% appear once; the ten largest clones hold 5.5% to 7%. This specimen was peripheral blood, taken in the third trimester of pregnancy. These receptor sequences come from a female donor in good health, enrolled as a control in a pregnancy study.

The V call is TRBV5-6, the J call TRBJ1-2, with 8 bases matching TRBD1. Trimming removed 3 bases from V and 5 bases from J; junction bases left unmatched: 15. This CDR3 has 17 amino acids. The germline V gene encodes CDR1 SGHDT and CDR2 YYEEEE. The CDR3 loop is CASSSTGTGGSPYGYTF. In DNA, the CDR3 is TGTGCCAGCAGCTCAACGGGGACAGGTGGGTCCCCTTATGGCTACACCTTC. The variable domain in full, with the rest retrieved from reference TRBV5-6 and TRBJ1-2, is DAGVTQSPTHLIKTRGQQVTLRCSPKSGHDTVSWYQQALGQGPQFIFQYYEEEERQRGNFPDRFSGHQFPNYSSELNVNALLLGDSALYLCASSSTGTGGSPYGYTFGSGTRLTVV.

The table lists this clone with a count of one. The chain couples TRBV2 to TRBJ2-7; 8 nucleotides agree with TRBD1. CDR3 length equals 13 residues. The germline V gene has CDR1 SNHLY and CDR2 FYNNEI. Trimming took 2 bases from V and 5 from J; bases not matched to a gene: 2. In DNA form, the CDR3 reads TGTGCCAGCAGTGAAACAGGGGGGAACGAGCAGTACTTC. Translated, it gives CASSETGGNEQYF.

The rearrangement links TRBV20-1 to TRBJ2-1, with D hard to call. Per the germline V gene, CDR1 is DFQATT and CDR2 is SNEGSKA (reference sequence). V was clipped by 3 bases and J by 10 bases, with 10 bases between them. This CDR3 comprises 11 residues. The CDR3 region is CSARSPEEQFF. The CDR3 nucleotides are TGCAGTGCTAGGAGTCCTGAAGAGCAGTTCTTC.

The chain links TRBV18 to TRBJ1-2; 10 bases fit TRBD1. Trimming cost V 5 bases and J 8 bases; bases outside gene matches: 11. The CDR3 extends over 15 amino acids. Germline loops: CDR1 KGHSH, CDR2 LQKENI. The CDR3 is CASSILRQGAEGYTF. In DNA form, the CDR3 reads TGTGCCAGCTCAATCCTACGACAGGGGGCAGAGGGCTACACCTTC. Drawing the rest from reference TRBV18 and TRBJ1-2, the complete variable domain is NAGVMQNPRHLVRRRGQEARLRCSPMKGHSHVYWYRQLPEEGLKFMVYLQKENIIDESGMPKERFSAEFPKEGPSILRIQQVVRGDSAAYFCASSILRQGAEGYTFGSGTRLTVV.

CDR3 sequence reads: CAWSRQGVPLEQYF. As DNA, the CDR3 is TGTGCCTGGTCCCGACAGGGGGTTCCTCTCGAGCAGTACTTC. The genes are TRBV30 and TRBJ2-7; TRBD1 matches 9 bases. V lost 5 bases and J lost 6; bases outside the gene matches: 11. This CDR3 region has 14 residues. Germline V gene data show CDR1 as GTSNPN and CDR2 as SVGIG (reference sequence).

The gene calls are TRBV4-3 and TRBJ2-3; D perhaps matches TRBD2 (6 bases). CDR3 length: 17 amino acids. Germline V lookup: CDR1 LGHNA, CDR2 YSLEER. V was trimmed by 0 bases and J by 1 base, leaving 14 bases between them. The CDR3 bases are TGCGCCAGCAGCCAAGAAGGGCAAGGCGGGGGCACAGATACGCAGTATTTT. Its protein is CASSQEGQGGGTDTQYF.

This chain connects TRBV11-2 to TRBJ2-7; TRBD2 might be the D (6 bases). This CDR3 is built from 14 residues. Trimming took 4 bases from V and 13 from J, leaving 23 bases between them. Germline V lookup: CDR1 SGHAT, CDR2 FQNNGV. CDR3 amino acids: CASSSPLREYWFYF. The CDR3 DNA is TGTGCCAGCAGCTCCCCACTGCGGGAATATTGGTTCTACTTC.

The CDR3 DNA reads TGTGCCAGCAGCTTAGGGGGCCGATGGGATGAGCAGTTCTTC. This sequence encodes CASSLGGRWDEQFF. This rearrangement joins TRBV7-9 to TRBJ2-1; tentatively, D is TRBD1 (5 bases). There are 14 residues in the CDR3. V was shortened by 1 base and J by 8 bases, with 12 bases between the two germline ends. Germline CDR1 reads SEHNR; CDR2 reads FQNEAQ (reference sequence).

V gene TRBV28 combines with J gene TRBJ1-2, with TRBD1 matching over 9 bases. Trimming cost V 4 bases and J 2 bases; bases outside gene matches: 5. Per germline, CDR1 MDHEN and CDR2 SYDVKM. The CDR3 has 15 amino acids. The CDR3 nucleotides read TGTGCCAGCAGTTCATCCGGGACAGGGAACTATGGCTACACCTTC. Translation gives CASSSSGTGNYGYTF.

This chain uses TRBV18 with TRBJ2-1; possible D gene TRBD2, 5 bases. The CDR3 has 15 residues. CDR1 is KGHSH and CDR2 is LQKENI in the germline V gene. V was cut by 2 bases and J by 1 base, with 9 bases left in between. The CDR3 bases are TGTGCCAGCTCACCAGGGAGAGTGTCCTACAATGAGCAGTTCTTC. Protein product: CASSPGRVSYNEQFF.

J is TRBJ1-1 and V is TRBV5-4; 8 bases fit TRBD1. The CDR3 loop spans 13 amino acids. Germline CDR1 and CDR2: SGHNT and YYREEE (reference sequence). After removal of 4 bases from V and 5 bases from J, the junction contained 4 bases not matched to a gene. Here the CDR3 DNA reads TGTGCCAGCAGCGTGGACAGGGTGACTGAAGCTTTCTTT. Amino acids: CASSVDRVTEAFF.

The CDR3 reads CASSYVYSNTEAFF. CDR3 bases: TGTGCCAGCAGTTACGTGTACTCGAACACTGAAGCTTTCTTT. The gene calls are TRBV6-5 and TRBJ1-1; D uncertain. V was pared by 2 bases and J by 1 base, with 8 bases between. This CDR3 is built from 14 residues. Germline V lookup: CDR1 MNHEY, CDR2 SVGAGI.

In its sample, this clone was seen once. The genes are TRBV19 and TRBJ2-6; tentative D call: TRBD2 (6 bases). V shed 10 bases and J shed 0 bases, with 19 bases lying between them. The V gene's germline CDR1 is LNHDA and CDR2 SQIVND (reference sequence). CDR3 length equals 17 residues. CDR3 sequence reads: CATKLAGMDSGANVLTF. CDR3 sequence (DNA): TGTGCCACCAAACTAGCAGGGATGGACTCTGGGGCCAACGTCCTGACTTTC.

V gene TRBV19 combines with J gene TRBJ1-5, with a weak D call TRBD1 (6 bases). CDR3 length: 16 residues. Germline V gene lookup returns CDR1 LNHDA and CDR2 SQIVND (reference sequence). Trimming cost V 5 bases and J 7 bases, with 21 bases left between them. The CDR3 loop reads CASSPRRLSGGQPQHF. The CDR3 DNA follows: TGTGCCAGTAGTCCCCGGAGGTTATCTGGGGGCCAGCCCCAGCATTTT.

The chain combines TRBV27 with TRBJ2-7, with TRBD1 identical over 9 bases. The CDR3 runs to 14 residues. Germline CDR1 is MNHEY and CDR2 is SMNVEV (reference sequence). With V trimmed by 5 bases and J by 1 base, 3 bases remained unmatched. The CDR3 nucleotides are TGTGCCAGCAGTGCTGACAGGGGGTCCTACGAGCAGTACTTC. Encoded protein: CASSADRGSYEQYF.

The rearrangement uses TRBV7-2 and TRBJ1-1; D may be TRBD1 (6 bases). Germline loops: CDR1 SGHTA, CDR2 FQGNSA. V was clipped by 1 base and J by 1 base, with 19 bases between them. CDR3 length: 18 amino acids. For the CDR3, the DNA is TGTGCCAGCAGCTTAGGAGCAGGGGTAATTTTAGGGAACACTGAAGCTTTCTTT. It specifies CASSLGAGVILGNTEAFF.

The V gene is TRBV19, the J gene TRBJ1-5; TRBD1 aligns across 10 bases. Trimming at V came to 7 bases and at J to 2 bases, leaving 2 bases not matched to a gene. Per the germline V gene, CDR1 is LNHDA and CDR2 is SQIVND (reference sequence). CDR3 size: 14 residues. This CDR3 reads CASTGTGGNQPQHF. In DNA, the CDR3 is TGTGCCAGTACCGGGACAGGGGGCAATCAGCCCCAGCATTTT.

J is TRBJ1-2 and V is TRBV11-3, with 9 bases lining up with TRBD1. Germline-derived CDR1 and CDR2 are SGHNT and YENEEA. The junction had 5 bases not matched to a gene; V was cut back by 0 bases and J by 6 bases. This CDR3 has 15 residues. The CDR3: CASSLDNTGGNGYTF. CDR3 bases: TGTGCCAGCAGCTTAGATAACACAGGGGGCAATGGCTACACCTTC.

The rearrangement joins TRBV4-1 to TRBJ1-5, with 7 nucleotides matching TRBD1. Germline CDR1 reads MGHRA; CDR2 reads YSYEKL. CDR3 length: 15 residues. After removal of 2 bases from V and 3 bases from J, the junction contained 4 bases not matched to a gene. The DNA for the CDR3 is TGCGCCAGCAGCCAATCACAGGGGCCCAATCAGCCCCAGCATTTT. This translates into CASSQSQGPNQPQHF.

This chain links TRBV7-9 with TRBJ2-5; TRBD1 aligns across 8 bases. The CDR3 covers 14 residues. CDR1 and CDR2 (germline): SEHNR, FQNEAQ (reference sequence). V shed 1 base and J 5 bases; nucleotides not matched to a gene: 3. The CDR3 region has the DNA TGTGCCAGCAGCTTAGGGACAGGGCTGGAGACCCAGTACTTC. As protein: CASSLGTGLETQYF.